The 7 T cell receptor beta chains listed next were all sequenced from one sample in a study of blood T cell repertoires in COVID-19. The method was immunoSEQ multiplex PCR; TCRdb's version includes in-frame clones alone and lacks a portion of them. Among roughly 100,000 clones listed, approximately 86% were seen once. The sample consisted of peripheral blood. All receptors derive from a woman of 80 years or more with acute or convalescent COVID-19.

CDR3 sequence reads: CASSFRTSGGAETQYF. CDR3 sequence (DNA): TGTGCCAGCAGCTTCCGGACTAGCGGGGGGGCAGAGACCCAGTACTTC. The chain uses TRBV7-3 and TRBJ2-5; TRBD2 matches at 15 bases. Germline V gene lookup returns CDR1 SGHTA and CDR2 FQGTGA. Trimming at V came to 3 bases and at J to 4 bases, leaving 3 bases not matched to a gene. This CDR3 has 16 residues. The whole variable domain, filled in from reference TRBV7-3 and TRBJ2-5, reads GAGVSQTPSNKVTEKGKYVELRCDPISGHTALYWYRQSLGQGPEFLIYFQGTGAADDSGLPNDRFFAVRPEGSVSTLKIQRTERGDSAVYLCASSFRTSGGAETQYFGPGTRLLVL.

The chain has TRBV5-1 and TRBJ1-2; 9 bases fit TRBD1. CDR1 is SGHRS, CDR2 YFSETQ, per germline. The CDR3 runs 17 residues. V shed 0 bases, J shed 5 bases, and the junction held 11 bases outside the gene matches. The CDR3: CASSLAAGQGLLYGYTF. The CDR3 DNA sequence: TGCGCCAGCAGCTTGGCCGCGGGACAGGGCCTATTGTATGGCTACACCTTC.

V gene TRBV5-6 combines with J gene TRBJ1-4, with D perhaps TRBD1 (5 bases). The length of the CDR3 is 15 residues. V lost 4 bases and J lost 8, with 18 bases in between. Per germline, CDR1 SGHDT and CDR2 YYEEEE. The CDR3 DNA follows: TGTGCCAGCAGCCCGTGGGGGAGGAGGTTCGAAAAACTGTTTTTT. Translated, it gives CASSPWGRRFEKLFF.

The J gene is TRBJ1-5, the V gene TRBV28; no clear D. The CDR3 has 14 residues. Germline CDR1 MDHEN, CDR2 SYDVKM. Trimming left V 6 bases short and J 2 bases short, with 11 bases between. CDR3 DNA: TGTGCCAGCAGGTTGTCAGTTCGCAATCAGCCCCAGCATTTT. Encoded protein: CASRLSVRNQPQHF. The full variable domain, its missing parts supplied by reference TRBV28 and TRBJ1-5, is DVKVTQSSRYLVKRTGEKVFLECVQDMDHENMFWYRQDPGLGLRLIYFSYDVKMKEKGDIPEGYSVSREKKERFSLILESASTNQTSMYLCASRLSVRNQPQHFGDGTRLSIL.

This chain links TRBV9 with TRBJ2-1; TRBD2 matches 8 bases. This CDR3 comprises 15 residues. CDR1 SGDLS and CDR2 YYNGEE come from the germline V gene. The J segment lost 9 bases and the V segment lost 1 base, leaving 9 bases of the junction unmatched. This chain's CDR3 is CASSVYGGAVLEQFF. CDR3 bases: TGTGCCAGCAGCGTATACGGGGGGGCCGTGCTTGAGCAGTTCTTC. Complete variable domain (other parts from reference TRBV9 and TRBJ2-1): DSGVTQTPKHLITATGQRVTLRCSPRSGDLSVYWYQQSLDQGLQFLIQYYNGEERAKGNILERFSAQQFPDLHSELNLSSLELGDSALYFCASSVYGGAVLEQFFGPGTRLTVL.

The J gene is TRBJ2-2, the V gene TRBV11-2; 7 bases line up with TRBD1. This CDR3 comprises 15 residues. V lost 5 bases, J lost 6 bases, and 9 bases stayed unmatched. The germline V gene encodes CDR1 SGHAT and CDR2 FQNNGV. CDR3 residues: CASSVRDRGSGELFF. The DNA for the CDR3 is TGTGCCAGCAGCGTCCGGGACAGAGGTTCCGGGGAGCTGTTTTTT.

The genes are TRBV6-6 and TRBJ2-5; TRBD1 might be the D (5 bases). Germline V gene data show CDR1 as MNHNY and CDR2 as SVGAGI (reference sequence). Trimming removed 2 bases from V and 1 base from J, with 8 bases in between. The CDR3 is 14 residues long. The CDR3 loop is CASSYGAVQETQYF. In nucleotides, the CDR3 is TGTGCCAGCAGTTACGGGGCAGTCCAAGAGACCCAGTACTTC.